This T cell receptor beta chain was recorded in a study of cytomegalovirus exposure and HLA in healthy donors. Whole-study findings and limits: For cytomegalovirus status, the classifier reportedly gave diagnoses with high specificity and sensitivity.

The CDR3 consists of 15 residues. V lost 8 bases to trimming and J lost 3 bases, with 19 bases between them. CDR1 is MDHEN, CDR2 SYDVKM, per germline. 13 Jbeta primers and 60 Vbeta primers were used for the PCR. This table comes from immunoSEQ multiplex PCR, and its TCRdb copy is limited to in-frame clones, with some not included. The sample data list about 200,000 clones. Details on this clone: As yet, its antigen is unknown.

The receptor was isolated from a girl aged 2 to 9 in good health and CMV-seropositive. Specimen: PBMCs. V and J are TRBV28 and TRBJ1-1; D is perhaps TRBD1 (6 bases). CDR3 sequence: CASAPGSAGDTEAFF. In nucleotides, the CDR3 is TGTGCCAGCGCGCCCGGCTCCGCAGGGGACACTGAAGCTTTCTTT. Looking up the rest from reference TRBV28 and TRBJ1-1 gives the full variable domain: DVKVTQSSRYLVKRTGEKVFLECVQDMDHENMFWYRQDPGLGLRLIYFSYDVKMKEKGDIPEGYSVSREKKERFSLILESASTNQTSMYLCASAPGSAGDTEAFFGQGTRLTVV.